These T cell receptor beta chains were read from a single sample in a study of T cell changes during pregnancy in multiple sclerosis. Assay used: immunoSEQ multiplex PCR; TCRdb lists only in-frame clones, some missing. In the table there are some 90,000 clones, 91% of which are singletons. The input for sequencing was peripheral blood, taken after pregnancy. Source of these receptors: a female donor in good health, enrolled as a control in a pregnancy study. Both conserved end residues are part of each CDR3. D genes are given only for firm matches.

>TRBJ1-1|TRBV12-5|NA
CASGLTDRMNTEAFF
TGTGCTAGTGGTTTGACTGACAGGATGAACACTGAAGCTTTCTTT
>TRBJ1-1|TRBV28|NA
CASSPTPTEAFF
TGTGCCAGCAGTCCGACTCCCACTGAAGCTTTCTTT
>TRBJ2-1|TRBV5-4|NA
CASSPRQYNEQFF
TGTGCCAGCAGCCCTAGACAGTACAATGAGCAGTTCTTC
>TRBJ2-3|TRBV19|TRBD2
CASSIWKGGAGADTQYF
TGTGCCAGTAGTATTTGGAAGGGAGGGGCGGGAGCAGATACGCAGTATTTT
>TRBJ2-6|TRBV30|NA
CAWSVGQPGANVLTF
TGTGCCTGGAGTGTAGGACAGCCTGGGGCCAACGTCCTGACTTTC
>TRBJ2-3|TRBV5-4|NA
CASSLAADTQYF
TGTGCCAGCAGCTTGGCAGCAGATACGCAGTATTTT
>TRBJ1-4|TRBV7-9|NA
CASSLTAGEKLFF
TGTGCCAGCAGCTTGACAGCGGGCGAAAAACTGTTTTTT
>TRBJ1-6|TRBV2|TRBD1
CATETGGLSSPLHF
TGTGCCACAGAAACAGGGGGCCTCAGTTCACCCCTCCACTTT
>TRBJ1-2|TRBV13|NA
CASSLGDGYTF
TGTGCCAGCAGCTTGGGAGACGGCTACACCTTC
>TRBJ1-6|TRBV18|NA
CASSSRRAYNSPLHF
TGTGCCAGCTCGTCAAGGAGGGCCTATAATTCACCCCTCCACTTT
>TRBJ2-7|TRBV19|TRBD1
CASSIGDRGFYEQYF
TGTGCCAGTAGTATTGGGGACAGGGGTTTCTACGAGCAGTACTTC
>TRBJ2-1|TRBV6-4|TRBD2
CASSEGEGLAGDNEQFF
TGTGCCAGCAGTGAAGGAGAGGGGCTAGCGGGGGACAATGAGCAGTTCTTC
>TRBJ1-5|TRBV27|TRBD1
CASSEQGASQPQHF
TGTGCCAGCAGCGAACAGGGGGCGAGTCAGCCCCAGCATTTT